This paragraph reports one TCR beta chain. The data are from a study of cytomegalovirus exposure and HLA in healthy donors. The primer mix had 60 Vbeta and 13 Jbeta primers. This table comes from immunoSEQ multiplex PCR, and its TCRdb copy is limited to in-frame clones, with some not included. The sample has roughly 230,000 clones; 70% to 90% are singletons. From germline, CDR1 is MNHEY and CDR2 SMNVEV (reference sequence). J gave up 3 bases and V 1 base, and 9 bases lay outside the gene matches. The CDR3 spans 17 residues. The chain is built from TRBV27 and TRBJ1-5; TRBD1 aligns across 7 bases. Sequencing input: PBMCs. This receptor was taken from a girl between 2 and 10 years old in good health and CMV-seronegative. DNA of the CDR3: TGTGCCAGCAGTTTATTCGCAGGGGGTGGATCCAATCAGCCCCAGCATTTT. Its translation is CASSLFAGGGSNQPQHF.